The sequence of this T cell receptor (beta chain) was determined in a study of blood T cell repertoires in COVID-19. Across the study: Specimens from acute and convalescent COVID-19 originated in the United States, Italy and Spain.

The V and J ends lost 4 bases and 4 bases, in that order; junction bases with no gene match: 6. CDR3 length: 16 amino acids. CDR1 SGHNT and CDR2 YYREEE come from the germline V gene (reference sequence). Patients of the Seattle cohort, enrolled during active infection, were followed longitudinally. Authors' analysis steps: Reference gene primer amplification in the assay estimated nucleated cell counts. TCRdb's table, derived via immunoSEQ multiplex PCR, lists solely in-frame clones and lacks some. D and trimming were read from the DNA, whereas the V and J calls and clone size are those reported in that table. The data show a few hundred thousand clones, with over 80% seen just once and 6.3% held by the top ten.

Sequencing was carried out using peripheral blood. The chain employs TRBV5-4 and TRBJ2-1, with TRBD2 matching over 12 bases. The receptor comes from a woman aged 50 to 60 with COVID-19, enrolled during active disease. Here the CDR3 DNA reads TGTGCCAGCAGCGCTAGCGGGAGGGCGGGGTACAATGAGCAGTTCTTC. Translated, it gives CASSASGRAGYNEQFF.